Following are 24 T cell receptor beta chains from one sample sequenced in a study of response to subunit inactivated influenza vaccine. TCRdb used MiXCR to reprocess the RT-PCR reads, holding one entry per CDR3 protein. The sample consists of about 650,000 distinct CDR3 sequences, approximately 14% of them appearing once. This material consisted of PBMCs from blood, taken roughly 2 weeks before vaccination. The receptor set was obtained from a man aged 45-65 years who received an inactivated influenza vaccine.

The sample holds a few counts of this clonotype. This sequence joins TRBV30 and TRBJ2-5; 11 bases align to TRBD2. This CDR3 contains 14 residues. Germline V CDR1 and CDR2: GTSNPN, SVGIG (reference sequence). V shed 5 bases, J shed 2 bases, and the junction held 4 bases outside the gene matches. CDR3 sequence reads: CAWASGGSQETQYF. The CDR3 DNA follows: TGTGCCTGGGCTAGCGGGGGGTCACAAGAGACCCAGTACTTC.

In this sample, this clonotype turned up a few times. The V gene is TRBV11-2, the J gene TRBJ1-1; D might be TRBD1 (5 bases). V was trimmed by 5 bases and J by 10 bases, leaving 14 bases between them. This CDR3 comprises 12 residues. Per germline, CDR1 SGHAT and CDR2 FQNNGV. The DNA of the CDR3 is TGTGCCAGCAGCCCAGCCAGGGTTGGAGCTTTCTTT. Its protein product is CASSPARVGAFF.

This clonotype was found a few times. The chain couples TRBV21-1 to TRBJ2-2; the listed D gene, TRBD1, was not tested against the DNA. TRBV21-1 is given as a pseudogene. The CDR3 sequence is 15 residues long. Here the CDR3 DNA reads TGTGCCAGCAGCAAAGACAGGGGGCGAAACGGGGAGCTGTTTTTT. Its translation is CASSKDRGRNGELFF.

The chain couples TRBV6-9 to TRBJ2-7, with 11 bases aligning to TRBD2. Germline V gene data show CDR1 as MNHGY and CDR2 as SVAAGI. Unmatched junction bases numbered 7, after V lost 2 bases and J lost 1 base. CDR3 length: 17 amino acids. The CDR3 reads CASSYTSGSPYSYEQYF. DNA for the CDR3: TGTGCCAGCAGTTATACTAGCGGGAGCCCCTATTCCTACGAGCAGTACTTC.

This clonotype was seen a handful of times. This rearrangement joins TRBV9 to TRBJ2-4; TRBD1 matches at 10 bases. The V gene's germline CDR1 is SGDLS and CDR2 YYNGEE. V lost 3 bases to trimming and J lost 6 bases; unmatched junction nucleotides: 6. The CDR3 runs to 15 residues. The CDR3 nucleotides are TGTGCCAGCAGCGGGAGACAGGGGGCAGGAAACATTCAGTACTTC. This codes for CASSGRQGAGNIQYF.

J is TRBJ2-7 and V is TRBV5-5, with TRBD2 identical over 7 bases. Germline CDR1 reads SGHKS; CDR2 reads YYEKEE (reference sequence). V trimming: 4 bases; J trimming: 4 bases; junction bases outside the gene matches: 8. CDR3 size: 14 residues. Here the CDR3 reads CASSPGTKRYEQYF. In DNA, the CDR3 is TGTGCCAGCAGCCCAGGGACTAAACGATACGAGCAGTACTTC.

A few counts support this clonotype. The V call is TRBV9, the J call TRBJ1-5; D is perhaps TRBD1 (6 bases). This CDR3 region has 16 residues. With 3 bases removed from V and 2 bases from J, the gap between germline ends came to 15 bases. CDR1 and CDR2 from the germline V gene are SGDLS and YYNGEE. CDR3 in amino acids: CASSAGATAGNQPQHF. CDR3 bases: TGTGCCAGCAGCGCAGGGGCCACGGCGGGCAATCAGCCCCAGCATTTT.

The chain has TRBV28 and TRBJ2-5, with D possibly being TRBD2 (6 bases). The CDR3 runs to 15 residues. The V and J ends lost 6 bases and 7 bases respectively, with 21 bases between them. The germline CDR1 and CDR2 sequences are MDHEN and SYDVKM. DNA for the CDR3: TGTGCCAGCAGGACACCGGGAGACTCAAAAGGGACCCAGTACTTC. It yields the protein CASRTPGDSKGTQYF.

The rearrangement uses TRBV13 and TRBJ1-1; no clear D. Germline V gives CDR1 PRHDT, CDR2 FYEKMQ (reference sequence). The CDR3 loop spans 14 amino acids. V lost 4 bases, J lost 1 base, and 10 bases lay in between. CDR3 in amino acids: CASSSSPGNTEAFF. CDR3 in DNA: TGTGCCAGCAGCTCCTCCCCAGGGAACACTGAAGCTTTCTTT.

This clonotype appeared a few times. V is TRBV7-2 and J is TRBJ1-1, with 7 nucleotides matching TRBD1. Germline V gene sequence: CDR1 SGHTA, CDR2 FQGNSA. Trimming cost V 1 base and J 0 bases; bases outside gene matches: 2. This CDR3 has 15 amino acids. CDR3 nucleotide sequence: TGTGCCAGCAGCTTAGGGGGACAGATGAACACTGAAGCTTTCTTT. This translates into CASSLGGQMNTEAFF.

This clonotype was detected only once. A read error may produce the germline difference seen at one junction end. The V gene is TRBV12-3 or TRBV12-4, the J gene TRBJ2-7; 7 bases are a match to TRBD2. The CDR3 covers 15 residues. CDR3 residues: CPSSLETSPTYEQYF. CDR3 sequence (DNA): TGTCCCAGCAGTTTAGAGACTAGCCCTACCTACGAGCAGTACTTC.

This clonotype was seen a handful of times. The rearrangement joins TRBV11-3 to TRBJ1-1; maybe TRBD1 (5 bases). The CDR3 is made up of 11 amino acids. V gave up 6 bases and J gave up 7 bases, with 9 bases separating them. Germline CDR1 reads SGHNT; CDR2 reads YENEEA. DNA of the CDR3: TGTGCCAGCAGGGGGGGGGGTGAAGCTTTCTTT. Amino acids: CASRGGGEAFF.

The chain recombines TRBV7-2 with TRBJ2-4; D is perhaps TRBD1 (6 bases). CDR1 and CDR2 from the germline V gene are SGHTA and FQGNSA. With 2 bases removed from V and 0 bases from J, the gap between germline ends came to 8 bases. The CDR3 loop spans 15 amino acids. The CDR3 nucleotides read TGTGCCAGCAGCTTAACAGGGCTAGCCAAAAACATTCAGTACTTC. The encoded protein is CASSLTGLAKNIQYF.

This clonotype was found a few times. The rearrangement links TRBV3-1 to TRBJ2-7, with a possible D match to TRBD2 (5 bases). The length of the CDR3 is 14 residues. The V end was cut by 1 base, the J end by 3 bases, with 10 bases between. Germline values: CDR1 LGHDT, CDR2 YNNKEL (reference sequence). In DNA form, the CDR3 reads TGTGCCAGCAGCCAAGGAGCGGAAGGCTACGAGCAGTACTTC. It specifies CASSQGAEGYEQYF.

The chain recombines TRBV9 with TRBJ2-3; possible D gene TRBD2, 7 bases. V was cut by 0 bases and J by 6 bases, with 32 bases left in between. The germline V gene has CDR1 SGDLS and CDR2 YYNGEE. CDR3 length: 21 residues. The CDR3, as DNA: TGTGCCAGCAGCGTAGCCACGAGGGGGGCTAGCGGTGCGGCGGGGATGGATACGCAGTATTTT. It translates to CASSVATRGASGAAGMDTQYF.

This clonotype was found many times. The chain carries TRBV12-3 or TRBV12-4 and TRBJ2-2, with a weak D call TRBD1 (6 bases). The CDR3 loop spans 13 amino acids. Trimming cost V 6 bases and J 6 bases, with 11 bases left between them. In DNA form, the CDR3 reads TGTGCCAGCAGCAGACAGGTTTCCGGGGAGCTGTTTTTT. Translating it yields CASSRQVSGELFF.

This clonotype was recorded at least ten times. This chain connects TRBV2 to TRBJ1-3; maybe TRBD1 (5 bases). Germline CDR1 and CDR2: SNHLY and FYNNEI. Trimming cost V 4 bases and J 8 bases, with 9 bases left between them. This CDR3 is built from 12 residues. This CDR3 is CASSVGTDTIYF. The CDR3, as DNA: TGTGCCAGCAGTGTTGGGACGGACACCATATATTTT.

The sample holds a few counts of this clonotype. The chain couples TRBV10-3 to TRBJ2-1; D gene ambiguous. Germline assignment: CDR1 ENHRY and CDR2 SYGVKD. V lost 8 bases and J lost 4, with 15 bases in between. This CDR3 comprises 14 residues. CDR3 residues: CAIRAQPSYNEQFF. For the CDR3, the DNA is TGTGCCATCCGGGCGCAGCCCTCTTACAATGAGCAGTTCTTC.

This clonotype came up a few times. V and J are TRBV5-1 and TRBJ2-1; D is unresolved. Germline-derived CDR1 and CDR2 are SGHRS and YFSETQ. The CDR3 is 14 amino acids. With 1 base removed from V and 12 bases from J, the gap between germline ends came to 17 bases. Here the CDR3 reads CASSLLSTDVAQFF. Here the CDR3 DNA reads TGCGCCAGCAGCTTGCTCTCCACGGACGTTGCGCAGTTCTTC.

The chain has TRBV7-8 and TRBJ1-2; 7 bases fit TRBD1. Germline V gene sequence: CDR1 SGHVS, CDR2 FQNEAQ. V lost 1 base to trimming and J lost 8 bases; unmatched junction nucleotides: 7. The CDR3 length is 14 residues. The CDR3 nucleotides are TGTGCCAGCAGCTTAGGACAGGGACTTCGAGGCTACACCTTC. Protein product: CASSLGQGLRGYTF.

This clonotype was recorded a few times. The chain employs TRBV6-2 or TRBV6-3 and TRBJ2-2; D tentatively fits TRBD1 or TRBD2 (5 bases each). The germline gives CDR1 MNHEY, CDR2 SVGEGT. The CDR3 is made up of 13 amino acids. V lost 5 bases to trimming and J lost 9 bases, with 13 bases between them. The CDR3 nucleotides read TGTGCCAGCAGTCCACAGAGGGGTCGGGAGCTGTTTTTT. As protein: CASSPQRGRELFF.

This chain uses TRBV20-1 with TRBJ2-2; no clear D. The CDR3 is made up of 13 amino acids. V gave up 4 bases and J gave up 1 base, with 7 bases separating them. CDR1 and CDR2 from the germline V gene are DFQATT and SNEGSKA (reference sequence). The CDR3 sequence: CSATKRNTGELFF. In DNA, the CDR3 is TGCAGTGCTACGAAACGGAACACCGGGGAGCTGTTTTTT.

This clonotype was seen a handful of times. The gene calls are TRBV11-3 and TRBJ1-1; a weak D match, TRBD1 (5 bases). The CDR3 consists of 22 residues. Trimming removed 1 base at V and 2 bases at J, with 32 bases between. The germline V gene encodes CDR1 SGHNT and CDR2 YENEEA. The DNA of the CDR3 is TGTGCCAGCAGCTTAGTGGGGTCCAGTGGGGCCGTTAGGAACCAGGGAAACACTGAAGCTTTCTTT. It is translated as CASSLVGSSGAVRNQGNTEAFF.

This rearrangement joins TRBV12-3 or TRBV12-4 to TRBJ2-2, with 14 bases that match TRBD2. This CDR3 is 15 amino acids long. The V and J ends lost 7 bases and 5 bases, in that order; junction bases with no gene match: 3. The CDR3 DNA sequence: TGTGCCAGCATCCGGACTAGCGGGAGGACCGGGGAGCTGTTTTTT. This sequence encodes CASIRTSGRTGELFF.